Shown below are 4 T cell receptor beta chains from a single sample sequenced in a study of blood T cells in healthy people across ages. Through a sample-barcoded 5' primer and a J-beta primer mix, a second PCR was run for roughly 6 to 12 cycles. TCRdb used MiXCR to reprocess the 5' RACE reads, holding one entry per CDR3 protein. The repertoire holds about 1.5 million distinct CDR3 sequences, with roughly 43% as singletons. The sequencing sample was made of blood. These receptors came from a woman under 30 in good health.

The rearrangement links TRBV20-1 to TRBJ2-1; D possibly corresponds to TRBD2 (6 bases). Germline V gene data show CDR1 as DFQATT and CDR2 as SNEGSKA (reference sequence). V dropped 2 bases and J dropped 8 bases, with 16 bases sitting between them. The CDR3 sequence is 14 residues long. The CDR3 sequence is CSARSGGVGDEQFF. The CDR3 nucleotides read TGCAGTGCTAGATCTGGCGGGGTGGGCGATGAGCAGTTCTTC.

J is TRBJ1-4 and V is TRBV7-9; D is undetermined. This CDR3 has 15 residues. Trimming left V 1 base short and J 2 bases short, with 8 bases between. CDR1 and CDR2 from the germline V gene are SEHNR and FQNEAQ (reference sequence). The CDR3 loop is CASSLDGFTNEKLFF. As DNA, the CDR3 is TGTGCCAGCAGCTTAGACGGCTTTACTAATGAAAAACTGTTTTTT.

This clonotype was observed a few times. The gene calls are TRBV27 and TRBJ2-4, with D perhaps TRBD1 or TRBD2 (5 bases each). The tail of the sequence fits TRBJ2-7 better, so the J call may be wrong. The CDR3 covers 16 residues. Germline-derived CDR1 and CDR2 are MNHEY and SMNVEV (reference sequence). As DNA, the CDR3 is TGTGCCAGCAGTTCATATAGGGACGGAAAAAAGAACGAGCAGTACTTC. Protein sequence: CASSSYRDGKKNEQYF.

This clonotype appeared a few times. The rearrangement joins TRBV6-5 to TRBJ2-1, with 7 bases lining up with TRBD1. The CDR3 consists of 16 residues. J gave up 3 bases and V 6 bases, and 11 bases lay outside the gene matches. In germline, CDR1 is MNHEY, CDR2 SVGAGI. The CDR3 region is CASRATGVSYYNEQFF. The CDR3 nucleotides read TGTGCCAGCAGGGCCACAGGGGTCTCCTACTACAATGAGCAGTTCTTC.